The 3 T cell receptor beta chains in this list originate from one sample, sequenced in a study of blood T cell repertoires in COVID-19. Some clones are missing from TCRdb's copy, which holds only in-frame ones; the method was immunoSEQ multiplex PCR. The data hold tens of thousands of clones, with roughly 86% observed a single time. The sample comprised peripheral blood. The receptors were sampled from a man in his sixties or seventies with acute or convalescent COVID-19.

The chain's CDR3 is CASSSSGGVYNEQFF. The CDR3 coding sequence is TGCGCCAGCAGCTCTAGCGGGGGGGTCTACAATGAGCAGTTCTTC. The chain links TRBV5-1 to TRBJ2-1, with 12 bases fitting TRBD2. The germline gives CDR1 SGHRS, CDR2 YFSETQ. The V segment lost 3 bases and the J segment 3 bases; nucleotides outside the gene matches: 1. This CDR3 spans 15 amino acids.

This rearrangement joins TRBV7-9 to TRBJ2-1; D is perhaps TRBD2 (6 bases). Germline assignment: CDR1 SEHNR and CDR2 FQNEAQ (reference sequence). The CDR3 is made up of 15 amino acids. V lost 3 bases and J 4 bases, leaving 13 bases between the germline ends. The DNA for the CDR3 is TGTGCCAGCAGCTTTATCGGGAGCCCTTACAATGAGCAGTTCTTC. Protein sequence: CASSFIGSPYNEQFF.

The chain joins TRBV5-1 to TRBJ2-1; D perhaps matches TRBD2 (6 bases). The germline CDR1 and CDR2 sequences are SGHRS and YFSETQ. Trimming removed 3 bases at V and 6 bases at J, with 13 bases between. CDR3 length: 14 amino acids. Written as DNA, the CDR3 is TGCGCCAGCAGCTCTGGTTATAGCGGCAATGAGCAGTTCTTC. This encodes CASSSGYSGNEQFF.